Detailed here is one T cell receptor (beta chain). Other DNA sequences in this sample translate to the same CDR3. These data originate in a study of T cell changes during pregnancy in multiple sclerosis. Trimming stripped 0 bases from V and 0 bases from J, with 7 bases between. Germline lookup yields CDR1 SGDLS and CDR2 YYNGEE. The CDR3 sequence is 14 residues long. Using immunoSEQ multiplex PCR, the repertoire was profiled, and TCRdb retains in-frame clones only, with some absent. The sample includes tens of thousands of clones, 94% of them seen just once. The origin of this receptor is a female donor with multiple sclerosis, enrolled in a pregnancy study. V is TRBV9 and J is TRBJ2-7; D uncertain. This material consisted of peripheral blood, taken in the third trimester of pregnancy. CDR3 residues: CASSVGGNSYEQYF. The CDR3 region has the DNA TGTGCCAGCAGCGTAGGAGGCAACTCCTACGAGCAGTACTTC.